The 15 T cell receptor beta chains listed next were all sequenced from one sample in a study of cytomegalovirus exposure and HLA in healthy donors. TCRdb's table, derived via immunoSEQ multiplex PCR, lists solely in-frame clones and lacks some. The table lists 85,000 to 95,000 clones, approximately 96% of them singletons, with 0.78% in the top ten. Sequenced sample: PBMCs. The receptors stem from a man aged 18 to 29 in good health and CMV-seronegative.

The rearrangement links TRBV27 to TRBJ2-7; 7 bases align to TRBD1. In germline, CDR1 is MNHEY, CDR2 SMNVEV (reference sequence). There are 17 residues in the CDR3. Trimming took 6 bases from V and 2 from J; bases not matched to a gene: 16. DNA for the CDR3: TGTGCCAGCAGCCCCCAGACAGGGCCTAGAATTCCCTACGAGCAGTACGTC. It yields the protein CASSPQTGPRIPYEQYV.

This clone showed up just once. V is TRBV29-1 and J is TRBJ2-2; D perhaps matches TRBD1 (5 bases). Trimming left V 4 bases short and J 2 bases short, with 11 bases between. Per germline, CDR1 SQVTM and CDR2 ANQGSEA. CDR3 size: 14 residues. The CDR3 DNA reads TGCAGCGTTGTTAAGGGGCGCAACACCGGGGAGCTGTTTTTT. It translates to CSVVKGRNTGELFF.

V gene TRBV5-1 combines with J gene TRBJ2-5; 8 bases match TRBD1. The CDR3 runs 14 residues. The J segment lost 7 bases and the V segment lost 4 bases, leaving 9 bases of the junction unmatched. Germline assignment: CDR1 SGHRS and CDR2 YFSETQ. For the CDR3, the DNA is TGCGCCAGCAGCAACCGGACAGGGTCCGGGACCCAGTACTTC. It translates to CASSNRTGSGTQYF.

This clone was observed once. This chain joins TRBV10-2 and TRBJ1-2, with 7 bases lining up with TRBD1. With 1 base clipped from V and 3 bases from J, the junction kept 5 bases outside the gene matches. The CDR3 loop spans 15 amino acids. Germline assignment: CDR1 WSHSY and CDR2 SAAADI. The CDR3 nucleotides are TGCGCCAGCAGTGAGTTTGACAGGGCGGACTATGGCTACACCTTC. It specifies CASSEFDRADYGYTF.

The chain has TRBV9 and TRBJ2-7; 10 bases map to TRBD2. The CDR3 covers 13 residues. V lost 0 bases, J lost 6 bases, and 0 bases stayed unmatched. CDR1 SGDLS and CDR2 YYNGEE come from the germline V gene. CDR3 bases: TGTGCCAGCAGCGTAGGACTAGCGGGCGAGCAGTACGTC. Amino acids: CASSVGLAGEQYV.

The chain combines TRBV7-9 with TRBJ1-2, with a tentative D call TRBD1 (5 bases). Germline assignment: CDR1 SEHNR and CDR2 FQNEAQ (reference sequence). This CDR3 spans 12 amino acids. Trimming cost V 0 bases and J 8 bases, with 7 bases left between them. The CDR3 region is CASSLAGRGYTF. In DNA, the CDR3 is TGTGCCAGCAGCTTAGCGGGGCGCGGCTACACCTTC.

This chain links TRBV15 with TRBJ1-3; tentatively, D is TRBD1 (6 bases). Germline-derived CDR1 and CDR2 are LNHNV and YYDKDF (reference sequence). This CDR3 region has 13 residues. V lost 8 bases and J lost 2, with 10 bases in between. The CDR3: CATGDRPGNTIYF. The CDR3 DNA sequence: TGTGCCACCGGTGACAGGCCTGGAAACACCATATATTTT.

The chain uses TRBV4-1 and TRBJ2-1; TRBD2 agrees at 16 bases. Trimming took 0 bases from V and 8 from J; bases not matched to a gene: 10. CDR1 is MGHRA, CDR2 YSYEKL, per germline. This CDR3 has 19 amino acids. This CDR3 is CASSQEGTSGRVYGHEQFF. For the CDR3, the DNA is TGCGCCAGCAGCCAAGAAGGGACTAGCGGGAGGGTATACGGCCATGAGCAGTTCTTC.

The chain employs TRBV19 and TRBJ1-5; 11 bases align to TRBD1. The CDR3 sequence is 16 residues long. Per the germline V gene, CDR1 is LNHDA and CDR2 is SQIVND (reference sequence). V was pared by 3 bases and J by 7 bases, with 8 bases of the junction left unmatched. CDR3: CASSMGTGGYEQPQHF. The DNA of the CDR3 is TGTGCCAGTAGTATGGGGACAGGGGGATATGAACAGCCCCAGCATTTT.

The chain employs TRBV23-1 and TRBJ1-5; 7 bases agree with TRBD1. TRBV23-1 is an ORF for which the function is uncertain. The CDR3 consists of 16 residues. Losses at the gene ends were 7 bases for V and 4 bases for J; bases not matched to a gene: 13. CDR3 nucleotide sequence: TGCGCCAGCACCCCCCAGCAGGGACAGAATAATCAGCCCCAGCATTTT. It is translated as CASTPQQGQNNQPQHF.

The chain recombines TRBV4-3 with TRBJ2-5; D is undetermined. The CDR3 length is 15 residues. The ends were cut back, 0 bases at V and 1 base at J, with 9 bases in the middle. Germline assignment: CDR1 LGHNA and CDR2 YSLEER. The CDR3 protein is CASSQDSRSQETQYF. CDR3 bases: TGCGCCAGCAGCCAAGATAGTCGGTCCCAAGAGACCCAGTACTTC.

This chain connects TRBV18 to TRBJ2-3; 9 positions match TRBD1. The V gene end was trimmed by 3 bases and the J gene end by 4 bases; junction bases not matched to a gene: 2. Germline V gives CDR1 KGHSH, CDR2 LQKENI. This CDR3 is built from 14 residues. In DNA form, the CDR3 reads TGTGCCAGCTCACCGGACAGGGGCCCAGATACGCAGTATTTT. It specifies CASSPDRGPDTQYF.

The chain recombines TRBV28 with TRBJ2-6; D not certain. The CDR3 length is 14 residues. V was cut by 7 bases and J by 3 bases, with 10 bases left in between. CDR1 MDHEN and CDR2 SYDVKM come from the germline V gene. The CDR3 DNA sequence: TGTGCCAGCACTCCCAGTGGTGGGGCCAACGTCCTGACTTTC. Amino acid sequence: CASTPSGGANVLTF.

The CDR3 DNA reads TGCGCCAGCAGCTTGGGCGGGACAGTCTATATGGCTGAAGCTTTCTTT. Translation gives CASSLGGTVYMAEAFF. V is TRBV5-1 and J is TRBJ1-1; 7 positions agree with TRBD1. The CDR3 runs 16 residues. Germline V gene data show CDR1 as SGHRS and CDR2 as YFSETQ. V lost 0 bases, J lost 6 bases, and 11 bases stayed unmatched.

A note on this clone: This same CDR3 is encoded by further DNA sequences in the sample. CDR3 nucleotide sequence: TGTGCCTGGAGCGCTAGTACTGAAGCTTTCTTT. It translates to CAWSASTEAFF. The chain is built from TRBV30 and TRBJ1-1; no clear D. Trimming took off 3 bases at V and 5 bases at J, with 7 bases between the two ends. In germline, CDR1 is GTSNPN, CDR2 SVGIG (reference sequence). This CDR3 has 11 amino acids.